The 24 T cell receptor beta chains below come from one sample, sequenced in a study of beta chain features in type 1 diabetes. Reverse transcription of all isolated RNA meant that expressed TCRB transcripts were sequenced. TCRdb's copy holds only in-frame clones and misses some; the assay was immunoSEQ multiplex PCR. The table lists around 170,000 clones, approximately 8.4% of them singletons. The sequencing sample was made of central memory CD4+ T cells from blood. These receptors originate from a woman between 18 and 30 years old in good health.

V usage is TRBV11-3 and J usage is TRBJ2-7; D may be TRBD1 (6 bases). V lost 4 bases and J lost 3, with 13 bases in between. The V gene's germline CDR1 is SGHNT and CDR2 YENEEA. The CDR3 covers 14 residues. The CDR3, as DNA: TGTGCCAGCAGCTACCTGACAGGAGACTACGAGCAGTACTTC. It translates to CASSYLTGDYEQYF.

This clone was seen only a few times. The DNA of the CDR3 is TGTGCCAGCAGCCCTCCTAGCGGGGGGCAAGAGACCCAGTACTTC. This codes for CASSPPSGGQETQYF. V and J are TRBV9 and TRBJ2-5, with TRBD2 matching 11 bases. The CDR3 sequence is 15 residues long. Germline V gene sequence: CDR1 SGDLS, CDR2 YYNGEE. The junction had 4 bases not matched to a gene; V was cut back by 4 bases and J by 2 bases.

CDR3 sequence: CASSQGGQGVDEQFF. The CDR3 region has the DNA TGTGCCAGCAGCCAAGGAGGACAGGGTGTCGATGAGCAGTTCTTC. V gene TRBV4-2 combines with J gene TRBJ2-1; 8 bases map to TRBD1. Germline trimming cut 1 base from V and 8 bases from J; bases unmatched to any gene: 7. The CDR3 is made up of 15 amino acids. Germline lookup yields CDR1 LGHNA and CDR2 YNFKEQ.

CDR3 residues: CAISESLAGDGNIQYF. The CDR3 nucleotides are TGTGCCATCAGTGAGTCGTTAGCGGGGGACGGAAACATTCAGTACTTC. J is TRBJ2-4 and V is TRBV10-3; 9 positions match TRBD2. The J segment lost 6 bases and the V segment lost 0 bases, leaving 6 bases of the junction unmatched. This CDR3 is built from 16 residues. Germline CDR1 reads ENHRY; CDR2 reads SYGVKD.

Remarks on this clone: This specimen includes other DNA sequences encoding the same CDR3. The chain couples TRBV7-2 to TRBJ2-5, with D hard to call. V was clipped by 4 bases and J by 5 bases, with 8 bases between them. The CDR3 length is 12 residues. From germline, CDR1 is SGHTA and CDR2 FQGNSA. CDR3 DNA sequence: TGTGCCAGCAGCTCCTCCCGGGAGACCCAGTACTTC. Translated: CASSSSRETQYF. The whole variable domain, remainder taken from reference TRBV7-2 and TRBJ2-5, is GAGVSQSPSNKVTEKGKDVELRCDPISGHTALYWYRQSLGQGLEFLIYFQGNSAPDKSGLPSDRFSAERTGGSVSTLTIQRTQQEDSAVYLCASSSSRETQYFGPGTRLLVL.

This clone has a handful of counts. V and J are TRBV2 and TRBJ2-2; tentative D call: TRBD2 (5 bases). CDR3 length equals 15 residues. Per the germline V gene, CDR1 is SNHLY and CDR2 is FYNNEI. Trimming shortened V by 6 bases and J by 4 bases, and 15 bases separated the two germline ends. DNA for the CDR3: TGTGCCAGCAGCGGCGAACTCCGGGGCACCGGGGAGCTGTTTTTT. This codes for CASSGELRGTGELFF.

The V gene is TRBV7-6, the J gene TRBJ1-1; weak D call: TRBD1 (6 bases). Between the trimmed V and J ends, which lost 1 base and 5 bases, there was a span of 17 bases. This CDR3 spans 16 amino acids. Per germline, CDR1 SGHVS and CDR2 FNYEAQ. For the CDR3, the DNA is TGTGCCAGCAGCTTAGGAAGGGGAGGGCAGGGGACTGAAGCTTTCTTT. Residues: CASSLGRGGQGTEAFF.

This clone came up a few times. The chain recombines TRBV11-2 with TRBJ2-3, with 11 bases that match TRBD2. The V gene end was trimmed by 6 bases and the J gene end by 2 bases; junction bases not matched to a gene: 7. Germline V gene data show CDR1 as SGHAT and CDR2 as FQNNGV. The CDR3 has 16 residues. CDR3 in DNA: TGTGCCAGCAGTGAGCTAGCGGGGGGAGTCACAGATACGCAGTATTTT. Its protein is CASSELAGGVTDTQYF.

A few counts support this clone. The chain employs TRBV9 and TRBJ2-1; 10 bases agree with TRBD1. Trimming cost V 3 bases and J 12 bases; bases outside gene matches: 9. The CDR3 consists of 14 residues. Germline loops: CDR1 SGDLS, CDR2 YYNGEE. Here the CDR3 reads CASSAAGTGDRQFF. The CDR3 DNA reads TGTGCCAGCAGCGCCGCCGGGACAGGGGATCGGCAGTTCTTC.

The V and J genes are TRBV7-2 and TRBJ2-2; 9 nucleotides agree with TRBD1. The junction had 8 bases not matched to a gene; V was cut back by 6 bases and J by 3 bases. Germline assignment: CDR1 SGHTA and CDR2 FQGNSA. This CDR3 region has 16 residues. CDR3 region: CASRSLGQGHTGELFF. In DNA, the CDR3 is TGTGCCAGCAGATCCCTGGGACAGGGCCACACCGGGGAGCTGTTTTTT. Full variable domain (outside the CDR3, taken from reference TRBV7-2 and TRBJ2-2): GAGVSQSPSNKVTEKGKDVELRCDPISGHTALYWYRQSLGQGLEFLIYFQGNSAPDKSGLPSDRFSAERTGGSVSTLTIQRTQQEDSAVYLCASRSLGQGHTGELFFGEGSRLTVL.

The table lists this clone with a few counts. The rearrangement uses TRBV11-2 and TRBJ2-1; D remains ambiguous. Trimming shortened V by 4 bases and J by 10 bases, and 11 bases separated the two germline ends. Germline CDR1 SGHAT, CDR2 FQNNGV. CDR3 length equals 12 residues. The CDR3 protein is CASSSSGGEQFF. The CDR3 region has the DNA TGTGCCAGCAGCTCCAGTGGTGGCGAGCAGTTCTTC.

This chain links TRBV7-2 with TRBJ1-4; 7 bases fit TRBD1. Per the germline V gene, CDR1 is SGHTA and CDR2 is FQGNSA. V lost 5 bases to trimming and J lost 3 bases; unmatched junction nucleotides: 6. This CDR3 is built from 15 residues. CDR3 sequence (DNA): TGTGCCAGCAGCATCAGACAGGGTGCTAATGAAAAACTGTTTTTT. It encodes CASSIRQGANEKLFF.

This clone was observed a few times. The chain uses TRBV7-9 and TRBJ2-1; 8 bases match TRBD2. CDR3 size: 16 residues. Germline CDR1 and CDR2: SEHNR and FQNEAQ (reference sequence). Unmatched junction bases numbered 7, after V lost 3 bases and J lost 3 bases. CDR3 protein: CASSFSLAGGYNEQFF. As DNA, the CDR3 is TGTGCCAGCAGCTTTTCTCTGGCGGGAGGCTACAATGAGCAGTTCTTC.

The gene calls are TRBV4-2 and TRBJ1-4; 7 nucleotides match TRBD1. Germline trimming cut 4 bases from V and 5 bases from J; bases unmatched to any gene: 13. The CDR3 totals 17 residues. Germline V gene lookup returns CDR1 LGHNA and CDR2 YNFKEQ. In nucleotides, the CDR3 is TGTGCCAGCAGCCGGGGGGCTCTCGGGACAGAGAATGAAAAACTGTTTTTT. This codes for CASSRGALGTENEKLFF.

This clone was observed a handful of times. The chain uses TRBV11-2 and TRBJ2-1; TRBD1 aligns across 9 bases. The germline CDR1 and CDR2 sequences are SGHAT and FQNNGV. This CDR3 is 13 amino acids long. With 0 bases clipped from V and 16 bases from J, the junction kept 7 bases outside the gene matches. The CDR3 DNA sequence: TGTGCCAGCAGCTTAGATTGGACAGGGGCGATCTTCTTC. Encoded protein: CASSLDWTGAIFF.

The chain recombines TRBV10-3 with TRBJ1-1; 9 bases match TRBD1. The germline V gene encodes CDR1 ENHRY and CDR2 SYGVKD. With V trimmed by 2 bases and J by 11 bases, 0 bases remained unmatched. This CDR3 has 11 amino acids. In DNA, the CDR3 is TGTGCCATCAGTGAGGACAGGGGGGCTTTCTTT. Translated: CAISEDRGAFF.

This clone turned up a few times. The chain couples TRBV9 to TRBJ2-3; perhaps TRBD2 as D (5 bases). Trimming stripped 3 bases from V and 1 base from J, with 15 bases between. The CDR3 is 16 residues long. Germline assignment: CDR1 SGDLS and CDR2 YYNGEE. The CDR3 loop is CASSGFQAAGTDTQYF. The CDR3 DNA reads TGTGCCAGCAGCGGTTTCCAGGCAGCGGGCACAGATACGCAGTATTTT.

Only a few counts were recorded for this clone. J is TRBJ2-5 and V is TRBV6-5; TRBD2 aligns across 12 bases. The CDR3 is made up of 15 amino acids. The junction had 7 bases not matched to a gene; V was cut back by 6 bases and J by 5 bases. CDR1 and CDR2 (germline): MNHEY, SVGAGI. The CDR3 coding sequence is TGTGCCAGCAGCTCTACTAGCGGGAGGCCGGAGACCCAGTACTTC. Its translation: CASSSTSGRPETQYF.

The chain joins TRBV21-1 to TRBJ2-5; the table calls TRBD1, which could not be checked here. TRBV21-1 is given as a pseudogene. The CDR3 has 13 amino acids. The chain's CDR3 is CASSKQGQETQYF. CDR3 DNA sequence: TGTGCCAGCAGCAAACAGGGCCAAGAGACCCAGTACTTC.

The chain recombines TRBV7-2 with TRBJ2-1, with D unclear. V was trimmed by 0 bases and J by 9 bases, leaving 6 bases between them. The germline V gene has CDR1 SGHTA and CDR2 FQGNSA. The CDR3 sequence is 12 residues long. The CDR3 sequence is CASSLASREQFF. In DNA, the CDR3 is TGTGCCAGCAGCTTAGCTTCCCGTGAGCAGTTCTTC.

This clone appeared many times. The chain carries TRBV30 and TRBJ2-3, with D possibly being TRBD2 (5 bases). Between the trimmed V and J ends, which lost 4 bases and 2 bases, there was a span of 13 bases. CDR1 and CDR2 (germline): GTSNPN, SVGIG (reference sequence). This CDR3 comprises 14 residues. This CDR3 is CAWTEGSYTDTQYF. DNA for the CDR3: TGTGCCTGGACAGAGGGCAGCTACACAGATACGCAGTATTTT.

The V and J genes are TRBV10-2 and TRBJ2-3; 10 bases align to TRBD2. V lost 5 bases and J lost 1; bases outside the gene matches: 12. Germline V gene data show CDR1 as WSHSY and CDR2 as SAAADI. The CDR3 is 18 residues long. CDR3 in DNA: TGCGCCAGCAGTCGTTCACGCACCGGGACTAGCGGCACAGATACGCAGTATTTT. This encodes CASSRSRTGTSGTDTQYF.

The CDR3 loop is CAWSADYGYTF. The CDR3 coding sequence is TGTGCCTGGAGTGCCGACTATGGCTACACCTTC. The chain carries TRBV30 and TRBJ1-2; no firm D call. Germline V gene data show CDR1 as GTSNPN and CDR2 as SVGIG (reference sequence). V was clipped by 1 base and J by 3 bases, with 3 bases between them. The CDR3 is 11 residues long. Filled out from reference TRBV30 and TRBJ1-2, the complete variable domain reads SQTIHQWPATLVQPVGSPLSLECTVEGTSNPNLYWYRQAAGRGLQLLFYSVGIGQISSEVPQNLSASRPQDRQFILSSKKLLLSDSGFYLCAWSADYGYTFGSGTRLTVV.

This chain connects TRBV25-1 to TRBJ2-3; TRBD1 matches at 7 bases. V dropped 2 bases and J dropped 4; count of bases not matched to a gene: 6. The CDR3 runs to 15 residues. CDR1 and CDR2 from the germline V gene are MGHDK and SYGVNS. Here the CDR3 DNA reads TGTGCCAGCAGTGAAATGGGACAGAAAGCAGATACGCAGTATTTT. Encoded protein: CASSEMGQKADTQYF.